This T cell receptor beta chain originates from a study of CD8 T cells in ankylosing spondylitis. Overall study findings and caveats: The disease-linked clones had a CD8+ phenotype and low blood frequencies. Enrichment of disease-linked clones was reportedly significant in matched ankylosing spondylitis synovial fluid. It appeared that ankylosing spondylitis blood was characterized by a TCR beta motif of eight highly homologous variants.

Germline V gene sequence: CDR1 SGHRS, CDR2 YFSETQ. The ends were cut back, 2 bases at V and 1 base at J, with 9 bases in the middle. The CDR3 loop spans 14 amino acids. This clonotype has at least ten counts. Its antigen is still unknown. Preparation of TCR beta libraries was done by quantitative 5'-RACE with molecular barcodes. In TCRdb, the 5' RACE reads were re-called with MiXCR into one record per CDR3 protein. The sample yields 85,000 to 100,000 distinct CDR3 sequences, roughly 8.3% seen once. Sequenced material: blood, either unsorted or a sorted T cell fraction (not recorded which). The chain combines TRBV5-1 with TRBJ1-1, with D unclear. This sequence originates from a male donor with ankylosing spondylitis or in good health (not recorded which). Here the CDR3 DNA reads TGCGCCAGCAGCTTTGGGGTTTCGAACACTGAAGCTTTCTTT. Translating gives CASSFGVSNTEAFF.